These 7 T cell receptor beta chains originate from one sample sequenced in a study of T cell repertoires in cytomegalovirus infection. No antigen is known for these receptors. TCRdb reprocessed the reads with MiXCR, giving one entry per CDR3 protein. The repertoire has about 770,000 distinct CDR3 sequences, 25% to 35% of them found once; the top ten carry under 15%. The material was cultured CD8+ T cells from PBMCs, obtained from culture after CMV antigen stimulation. The receptors derive from a human donor in good health (CMV status not recorded). Some clones in this sample may be carry-over from other donors' samples.

This clonotype has only a few counts. This chain uses TRBV7-9 with TRBJ1-2, with D possibly matching TRBD1 (6 bases). The CDR3 runs 15 residues. The germline gives CDR1 SEHNR, CDR2 FQNEAQ (reference sequence). The ends were cut back, 2 bases at V and 3 bases at J, with 13 bases in the middle. The CDR3: CASSLTGGLDYGYTF. Here the CDR3 DNA reads TGTGCCAGCAGCTTAACCGGGGGGCTGGACTATGGCTACACCTTC. Full variable domain (rest looked up from reference TRBV7-9 and TRBJ1-2): DTGVSQNPRHKITKRGQNVTFRCDPISEHNRLYWYRQTLGQGPEFLTYFQNEAQLEKSRLLSDRFSAERPKGSFSTLEIQRTEQGDSAMYLCASSLTGGLDYGYTFGSGTRLTVV.

This clonotype was counted once. J is TRBJ1-6 and V is TRBV2; 11 nucleotides line up with TRBD1. V shed 6 bases, J shed 6 bases, and the junction held 1 base outside the gene matches. Germline lookup yields CDR1 SNHLY and CDR2 FYNNEI. CDR3 length: 14 residues. The CDR3 DNA sequence: TGTGCCAGCAGGGGGACAGGGGGTAATTCACCCCTCCACTTT. Its protein product is CASRGTGGNSPLHF.

This chain joins TRBV7-9 and TRBJ1-1; perhaps TRBD1 as D (6 bases). Between the trimmed V and J ends, which lost 5 bases and 1 base, there was a span of 14 bases. Germline V gene lookup returns CDR1 SEHNR and CDR2 FQNEAQ (reference sequence). The CDR3 covers 15 residues. This CDR3 is CASSTSGQKNTEAFF. The CDR3 DNA sequence: TGTGCCAGCAGCACGAGCGGACAGAAGAACACTGAAGCTTTCTTT.

The J gene is TRBJ2-7, the V gene TRBV7-9, with D perhaps matching TRBD2 (5 bases). CDR3 length: 15 residues. V gave up 5 bases and J gave up 6 bases, with 20 bases separating them. Germline CDR1 and CDR2: SEHNR and FQNEAQ (reference sequence). The CDR3 region is CASSPSRGIGSEQYV. CDR3 DNA sequence: TGTGCCAGCAGCCCCTCGCGAGGGATCGGTTCCGAGCAGTACGTC.

In this sample, this clonotype turned up a few times. The V and J genes are TRBV6-5 and TRBJ2-7; D uncertain. V gave up 6 bases and J gave up 0 bases, with 15 bases separating them. CDR3 length: 15 residues. The germline CDR1 and CDR2 sequences are MNHEY and SVGAGI. In DNA form, the CDR3 reads TGTGCCAGCAGAACCCTGGCCTATGCCTCCTACGAGCAGTACTTC. Translation: CASRTLAYASYEQYF.

This clonotype was detected only a few times. The genes are TRBV7-2 and TRBJ2-3, with 10 nucleotides matching TRBD2. CDR1 is SGHTA and CDR2 is FQGNSA in the germline V gene. The CDR3 totals 16 residues. V shed 4 bases, J shed 2 bases, and the junction held 6 bases outside the gene matches. For the CDR3, the DNA is TGTGCCAGCAGCTCCGGACTAGCGGAGTACACAGATACGCAGTATTTT. Its protein product is CASSSGLAEYTDTQYF.

V gene TRBV7-6 combines with J gene TRBJ2-3; D is possibly TRBD2 (6 bases). Germline CDR1 is SGHVS and CDR2 is FNYEAQ. Trimming removed 7 bases at V and 0 bases at J, with 23 bases between. The CDR3 length is 18 residues. The chain's CDR3 is CASIQFGRVTPSTDTQYF. The CDR3 nucleotides read TGTGCCAGCATTCAATTCGGGAGAGTCACCCCTAGCACAGATACGCAGTATTTT.